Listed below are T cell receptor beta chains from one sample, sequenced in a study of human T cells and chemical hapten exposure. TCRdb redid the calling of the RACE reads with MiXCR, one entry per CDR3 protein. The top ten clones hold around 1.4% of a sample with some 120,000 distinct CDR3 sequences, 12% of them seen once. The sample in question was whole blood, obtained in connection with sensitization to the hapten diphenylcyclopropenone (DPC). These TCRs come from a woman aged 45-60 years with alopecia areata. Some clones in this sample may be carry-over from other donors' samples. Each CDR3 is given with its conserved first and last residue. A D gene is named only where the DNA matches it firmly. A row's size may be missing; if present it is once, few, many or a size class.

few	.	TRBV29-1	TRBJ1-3	TGCAGCGTTGTCCAGGACTCTGGAAACACCATATATTTT	CSVVQDSGNTIYF
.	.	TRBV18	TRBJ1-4	TGTGCCAGCACCCAGGGATCGGATGAAAAACTGTTTTTT	CASTQGSDEKLFF
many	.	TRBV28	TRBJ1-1	TGTGCCAGTCTCCCATTTGGCACTGAAGCTTTCTTT	CASLPFGTEAFF
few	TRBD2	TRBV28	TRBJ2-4	TGTGCCAGCAGTTTAAGAGGGACTAGCAGAAACATTCAGTACTTC	CASSLRGTSRNIQYF
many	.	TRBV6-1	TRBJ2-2	TGTGCCAGCGAGGAGCTGTTTTTT	CASEELFF
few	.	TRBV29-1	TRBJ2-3	TGCAGCGTTGAAGTTTCGAACGGGGGCACAGATACGCAGTATTTT	CSVEVSNGGTDTQYF
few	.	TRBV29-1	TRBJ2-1	TGCAGCGTTGAGTCGCACGGACCCTACAATGAGCAGTTCTTC	CSVESHGPYNEQFF
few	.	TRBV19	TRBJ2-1	TGTGCCAGTAGGTCCGGGACCTGGGGTTACAATGAGCAGTTCTTC	CASRSGTWGYNEQFF
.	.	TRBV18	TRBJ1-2	TGTGCCAGCTCACCAACGACGGGAAAAATTAACTATGGCTACACCTTC	CASSPTTGKINYGYTF
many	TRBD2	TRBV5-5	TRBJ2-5	TGTGCCAGCAGCCTCATCCTAGCGGGAGGGATCGAGACCCAGTACTTC	CASSLILAGGIETQYF
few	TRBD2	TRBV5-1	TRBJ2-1	TGCGCCAGCAGCTTACAGCGGGGGCCCTACAATGAGCAGTTCTTC	CASSLQRGPYNEQFF
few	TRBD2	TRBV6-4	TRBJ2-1	TGTGCCAGCAGTCGGCGGGAGGGAGACAATGAGCAGTTCTTC	CASSRREGDNEQFF
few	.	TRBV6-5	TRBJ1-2	TGTGCCAGCAGTTACTCGGAGGGACACTATGGCTACACCTTC	CASSYSEGHYGYTF
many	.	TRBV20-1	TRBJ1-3	TGCAGTGCTAGTAACCCTGGAAACACCATATATTTT	CSASNPGNTIYF
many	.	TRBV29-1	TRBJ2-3	TGCAGCGTTGAAGCCCCATCCCTAGCATCTTTAGACGCGGATACGCAGTATTTT	CSVEAPSLASLDADTQYF
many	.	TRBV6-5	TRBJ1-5	TGTGCCAGCAGGGTGGGGGGCAATCAGCCCCAGCATTTT	CASRVGGNQPQHF
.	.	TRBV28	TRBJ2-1	TGTGCCAGCACCCTCTTTAAATTCTCTGACAATGAGCAGTTCTTC	CASTLFKFSDNEQFF
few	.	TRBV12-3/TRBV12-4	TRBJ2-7	TGTGCCACCATCGGCGGGGACGAGCAGTACTTC	CATIGGDEQYF
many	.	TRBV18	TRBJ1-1	TGTGCCAGCTCACCAGACCGTACAGGCTCTTTGAACACTGAAGCTTTCTTT	CASSPDRTGSLNTEAFF
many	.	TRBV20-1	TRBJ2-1	TGCAGTGCCATGACCGTGGGGAATGAGCAGTTCTTC	CSAMTVGNEQFF
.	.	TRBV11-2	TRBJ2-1	TGTGCCAGCAGCGCGAACAATGAGCAGTTCTTC	CASSANNEQFF
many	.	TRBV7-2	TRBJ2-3	TGTGCCAGCAGCTTAAATCCAGGGCTAGCAGGCACAGATACGCAGTATTTT	CASSLNPGLAGTDTQYF
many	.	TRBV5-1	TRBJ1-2	TGCGCCAGCAGCTGGGGCTTCAGACAAGACTATGGCTACACCTTC	CASSWGFRQDYGYTF
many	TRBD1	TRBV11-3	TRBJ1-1	TGTGCCAGCAGCTTGACAGGGATCACTGAAGCTTTCTTT	CASSLTGITEAFF
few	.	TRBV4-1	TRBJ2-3	TGCGCCAGCGGTACAGATACGCAGTATTTT	CASGTDTQYF
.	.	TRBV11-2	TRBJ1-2	TGTGCCAGCAGCTTAGAAGGCAGCTATGGCTACACCTTC	CASSLEGSYGYTF
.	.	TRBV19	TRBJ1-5	TGTGCCAGTAGTCCCCTGACGGTCCATTATAGCAATCAGCCCCAGCATTTT	CASSPLTVHYSNQPQHF
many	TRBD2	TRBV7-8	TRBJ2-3	TGTGCCAGCATCCTAGGGAGGCAGGGAGGGGGCACAGATACGCAGTATTTT	CASILGRQGGGTDTQYF
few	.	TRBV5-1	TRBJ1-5	TGCGCCAGCAGCTTATTAGGAGAGGGCAATCAGCCCCAGCATTTT	CASSLLGEGNQPQHF
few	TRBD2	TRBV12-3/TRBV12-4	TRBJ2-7	TGTGCCAGCAGTACACGGACTAGTGAGGAGCAGTACTTC	CASSTRTSEEQYF
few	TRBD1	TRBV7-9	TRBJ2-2	TGTGCCAGCACCCAGGGGGCTAGGACCGGGGAGCTGTTTTTT	CASTQGARTGELFF
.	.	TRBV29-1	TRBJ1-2	TGCAGCGTCGACTTGGAATGGAGTAACTATGGCTACACCTTC	CSVDLEWSNYGYTF
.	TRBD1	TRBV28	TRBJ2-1	TGTGCCAGCAGCGGTACAGGGGTAAAGCAGTTCTTC	CASSGTGVKQFF
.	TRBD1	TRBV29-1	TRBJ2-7	TGCAGCGTTCTTATCCAGGGGGAAGGGGAGCAGTACTTC	CSVLIQGEGEQYF
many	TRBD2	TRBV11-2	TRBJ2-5	TGTGCCAGCACCCCCTCGGGGCTAGCGGGGGACAAACAAGAGACCCAGTACTTC	CASTPSGLAGDKQETQYF
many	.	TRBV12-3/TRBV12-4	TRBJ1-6	TGTGCCAGCAGTTTTTGGGCCCTCTCCTATAATTCACCCCTCCACTTT	CASSFWALSYNSPLHF
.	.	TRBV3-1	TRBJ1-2	TGTGCCAGCAGCCAAGCACGGATCTATGGCTACACCTTC	CASSQARIYGYTF
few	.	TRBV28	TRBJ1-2	TGTGCCACCGGGGGAGGCTACACCTTC	CATGGGYTF
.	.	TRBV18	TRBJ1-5	TGTGCCAGCTCACCGGACAGAAGCAATCAGCCCCAGCATTTT	CASSPDRSNQPQHF
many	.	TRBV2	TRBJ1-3	TGTGCCAGCAAGGACGGCGGCTACTCTGGAAACACCATATATTTT	CASKDGGYSGNTIYF
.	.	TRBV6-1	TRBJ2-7	TGTGCCAGCAGTGAACGGACTTACGAGCAGTACTTC	CASSERTYEQYF
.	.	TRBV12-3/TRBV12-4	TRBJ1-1	TGTGCCAGCAGTCCCGAGCTGATCACTGAAGCTTTCTTT	CASSPELITEAFF
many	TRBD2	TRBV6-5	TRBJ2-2	TGTGCCAGCAGCGCCGCACGACTAGCGAGCACCGGGGAGCTGTTTTTT	CASSAARLASTGELFF
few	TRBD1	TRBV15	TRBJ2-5	TGTGCCACCAGCAGAGGTTCGGGACAGTCCACTTATCCTCAAGAGACCCAGTACTTC	CATSRGSGQSTYPQETQYF
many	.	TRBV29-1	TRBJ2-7	TGCAGCGTTGAGGACAGTTACGAGCAGTACTTC	CSVEDSYEQYF